This T cell receptor (beta chain) derives from a study of vaccination and CD4 T cells after COVID-19. Study as a whole: Post-vaccination specimens were collected at a median of roughly 69 days following dose two (range 14 to 241).

A word on this clonotype: Its antigen is not known.

The Oncomine TCR Beta short-read assay generated sequence data from the DNA of cultured CD4+ T cells. Genomic DNA was isolated from CD4+ T cells that had been cultured. MiXCR, applied by TCRdb to the PCR reads, yields one record per CDR3 protein. The top ten hold roughly 4.8% of the sample, which has just over 20,000 distinct CDR3 sequences, under 55% seen once. The treatment here: roughly 11-day PBMC culture with coronavirus spike peptide pools or control peptides (ViraFEST assay). Culture of 2 million to 2.5 million PBMCs per well took place with 8.5 to 10 IU/ml IL-2 and 8.5 to 10 ug/ml peptide pools. The CDR3 runs to 16 residues. V lost 1 base and J lost 2; bases outside the gene matches: 8. In germline, CDR1 is SGHNT, CDR2 YYREEE (reference sequence).

Material for sequencing was CD4+ T cells from blood, cultured in vitro. The V gene is TRBV5-4, the J gene TRBJ1-1; 7 bases align to TRBD1. This sequence originates from a human donor who had recovered from COVID-19. CDR3 nucleotides: TGTGCCAGCAGCTTGTACCCTGGACAGGAAAACACTGAAGCTTTCTTT. Its protein product is CASSLYPGQENTEAFF.